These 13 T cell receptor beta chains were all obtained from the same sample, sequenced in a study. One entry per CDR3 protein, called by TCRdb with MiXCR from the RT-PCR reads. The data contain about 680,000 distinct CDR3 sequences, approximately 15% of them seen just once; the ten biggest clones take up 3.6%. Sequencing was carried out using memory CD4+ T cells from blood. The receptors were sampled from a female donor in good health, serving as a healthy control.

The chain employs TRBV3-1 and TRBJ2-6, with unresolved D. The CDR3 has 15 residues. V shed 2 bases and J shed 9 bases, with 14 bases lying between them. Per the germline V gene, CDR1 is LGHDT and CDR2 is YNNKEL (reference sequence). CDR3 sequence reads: CASSQSFGRNNVLTF. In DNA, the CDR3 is TGTGCCAGCAGCCAAAGCTTTGGTCGGAACAACGTCCTGACTTTC. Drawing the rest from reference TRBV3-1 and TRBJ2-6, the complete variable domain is DTAVSQTPKYLVTQMGNDKSIKCEQNLGHDTMYWYKQDSKKFLKIMFSYNNKELIINETVPNRFSPKSPDKAHLNLHINSLELGDSAVYFCASSQSFGRNNVLTFGAGSRLTVL.

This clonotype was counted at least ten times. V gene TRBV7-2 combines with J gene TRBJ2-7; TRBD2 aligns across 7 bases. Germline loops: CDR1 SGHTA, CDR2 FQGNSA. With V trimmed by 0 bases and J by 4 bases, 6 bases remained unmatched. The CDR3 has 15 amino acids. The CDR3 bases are TGTGCCAGCAGCTTAGCTAGCGGGCAGCTTTACGAGCAGTACTTC. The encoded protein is CASSLASGQLYEQYF.

The CDR3 DNA follows: TGTGCCACCAGTGATTTGGGGGGATACACAGATACGCAGTATTTT. The encoded protein is CATSDLGGYTDTQYF. The chain carries TRBV24-1 and TRBJ2-3; D may be TRBD1 or TRBD2 (5 bases each). The V gene's germline CDR1 is KGHDR and CDR2 SFDVKD. V lost 0 bases and J lost 2, with 8 bases in between. The CDR3 has 15 amino acids.

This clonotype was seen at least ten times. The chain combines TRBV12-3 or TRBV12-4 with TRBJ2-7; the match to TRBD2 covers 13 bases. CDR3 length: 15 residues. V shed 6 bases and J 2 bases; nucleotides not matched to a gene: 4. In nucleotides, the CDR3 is TGTGCCAGCAGCCGAACTAGCGGGAGGGCCTACGAGCAGTACTTC. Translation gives CASSRTSGRAYEQYF.

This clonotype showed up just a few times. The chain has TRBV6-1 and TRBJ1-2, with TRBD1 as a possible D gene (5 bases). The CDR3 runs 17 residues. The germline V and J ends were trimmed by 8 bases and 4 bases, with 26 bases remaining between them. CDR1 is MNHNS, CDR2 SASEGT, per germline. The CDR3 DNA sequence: TGTGCCAGCGTCGGATCGGGGTGGGACCGGACTCTCTATGGCTACACCTTC. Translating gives CASVGSGWDRTLYGYTF.

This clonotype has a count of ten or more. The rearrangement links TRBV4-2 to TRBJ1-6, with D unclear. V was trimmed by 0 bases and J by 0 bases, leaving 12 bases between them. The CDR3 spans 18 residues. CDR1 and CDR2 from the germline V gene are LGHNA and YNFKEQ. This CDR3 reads CASSQDPVASSYNSPLHF. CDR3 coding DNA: TGTGCCAGCAGCCAAGATCCCGTTGCGAGCTCCTATAATTCACCCCTCCACTTT.

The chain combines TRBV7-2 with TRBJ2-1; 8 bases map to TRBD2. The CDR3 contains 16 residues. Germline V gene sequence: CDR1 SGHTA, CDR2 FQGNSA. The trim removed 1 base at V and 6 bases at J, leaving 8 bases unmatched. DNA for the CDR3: TGTGCCAGCAGCTTAGTCCGAGGGCTAGCGGGCAATGAGCAGTTCTTC. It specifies CASSLVRGLAGNEQFF. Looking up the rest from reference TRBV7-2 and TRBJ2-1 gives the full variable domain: GAGVSQSPSNKVTEKGKDVELRCDPISGHTALYWYRQSLGQGLEFLIYFQGNSAPDKSGLPSDRFSAERTGGSVSTLTIQRTQQEDSAVYLCASSLVRGLAGNEQFFGPGTRLTVL.

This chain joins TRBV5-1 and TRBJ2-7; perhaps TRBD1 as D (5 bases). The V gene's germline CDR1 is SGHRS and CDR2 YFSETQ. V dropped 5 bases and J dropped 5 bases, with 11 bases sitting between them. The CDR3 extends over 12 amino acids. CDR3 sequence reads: CASRNRPHEQYF. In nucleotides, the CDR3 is TGCGCCAGCAGAAACAGGCCCCACGAGCAGTACTTC.

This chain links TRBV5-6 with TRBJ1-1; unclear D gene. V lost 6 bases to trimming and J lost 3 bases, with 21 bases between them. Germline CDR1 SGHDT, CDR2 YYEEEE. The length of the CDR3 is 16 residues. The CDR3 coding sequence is TGTGCCAGCACGCTCAAAGTAGGAGGCGCAGACACTGAAGCTTTCTTT. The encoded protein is CASTLKVGGADTEAFF.

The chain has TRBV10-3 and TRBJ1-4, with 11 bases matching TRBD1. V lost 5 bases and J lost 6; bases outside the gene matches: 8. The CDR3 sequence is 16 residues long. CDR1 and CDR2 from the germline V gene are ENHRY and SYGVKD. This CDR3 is CAISTGQGASYEKLFF. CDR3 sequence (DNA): TGTGCCATCAGTACCGGACAGGGGGCTTCGTATGAAAAACTGTTTTTT.

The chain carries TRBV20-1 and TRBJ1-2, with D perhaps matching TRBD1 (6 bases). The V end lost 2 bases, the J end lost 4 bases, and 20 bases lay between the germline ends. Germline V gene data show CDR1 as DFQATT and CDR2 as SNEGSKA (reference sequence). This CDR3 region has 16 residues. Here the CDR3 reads CSARLGLRGASYGYTF. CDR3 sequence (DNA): TGCAGTGCTAGATTGGGCCTGAGGGGGGCTAGCTATGGCTACACCTTC.

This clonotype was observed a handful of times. The CDR3 protein is CASGIKTGPNYGYTF. CDR3 in DNA: TGTGCCAGCGGGATAAAGACAGGACCCAACTATGGCTACACCTTC. The chain has TRBV2 and TRBJ1-2; D may be TRBD1 (6 bases). CDR1 and CDR2 from the germline V gene are SNHLY and FYNNEI. CDR3 size: 15 residues. Trimming removed 8 bases from V and 2 bases from J, with 18 bases in between.

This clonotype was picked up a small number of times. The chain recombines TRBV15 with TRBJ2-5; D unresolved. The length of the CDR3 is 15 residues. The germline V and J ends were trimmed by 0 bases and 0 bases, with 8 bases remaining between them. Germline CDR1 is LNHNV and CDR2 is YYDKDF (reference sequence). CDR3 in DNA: TGTGCCACCAGCAGAGATTTAGGGAACCAAGAGACCCAGTACTTC. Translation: CATSRDLGNQETQYF.